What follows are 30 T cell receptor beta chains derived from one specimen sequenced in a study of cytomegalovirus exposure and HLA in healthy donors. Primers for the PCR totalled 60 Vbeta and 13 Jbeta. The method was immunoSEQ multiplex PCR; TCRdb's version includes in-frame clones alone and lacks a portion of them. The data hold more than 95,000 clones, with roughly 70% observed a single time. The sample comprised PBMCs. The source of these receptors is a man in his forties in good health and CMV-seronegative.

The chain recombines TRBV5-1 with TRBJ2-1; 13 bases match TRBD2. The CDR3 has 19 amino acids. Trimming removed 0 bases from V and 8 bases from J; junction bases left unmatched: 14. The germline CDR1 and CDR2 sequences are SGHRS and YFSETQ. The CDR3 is CASSLGLGLAGSQGDEQFF. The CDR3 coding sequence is TGCGCCAGCAGCTTGGGTTTGGGACTAGCGGGGTCCCAAGGGGATGAGCAGTTCTTC.

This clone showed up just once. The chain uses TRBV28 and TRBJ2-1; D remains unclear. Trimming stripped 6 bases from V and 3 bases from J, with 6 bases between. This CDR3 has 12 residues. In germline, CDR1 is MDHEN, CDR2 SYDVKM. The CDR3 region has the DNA TGTGCCAGCAGGCCAGACTACAATGAGCAGTTCTTC. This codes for CASRPDYNEQFF.

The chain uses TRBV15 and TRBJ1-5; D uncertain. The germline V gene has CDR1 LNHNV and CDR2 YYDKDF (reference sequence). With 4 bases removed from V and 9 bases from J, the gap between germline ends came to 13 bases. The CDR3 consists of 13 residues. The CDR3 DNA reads TGTGCCACCAGCACCCCCGGACGGGGGCCCCAGCATTTT. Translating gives CATSTPGRGPQHF.

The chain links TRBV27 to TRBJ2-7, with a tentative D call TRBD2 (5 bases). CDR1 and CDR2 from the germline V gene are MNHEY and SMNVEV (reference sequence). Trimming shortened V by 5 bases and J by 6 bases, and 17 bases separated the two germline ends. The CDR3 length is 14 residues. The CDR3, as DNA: TGTGCCAGCAGTCTACTCGGGTTGGGGAGCGAGCAGTACTTC. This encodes CASSLLGLGSEQYF.

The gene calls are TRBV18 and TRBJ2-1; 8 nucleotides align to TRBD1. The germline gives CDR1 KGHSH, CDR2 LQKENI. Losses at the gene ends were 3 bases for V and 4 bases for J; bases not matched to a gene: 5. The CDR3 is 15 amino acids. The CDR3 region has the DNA TGTGCCAGCTCACCCGGACAGGGATCATACAATGAGCAGTTCTTC. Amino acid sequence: CASSPGQGSYNEQFF.

The CDR3 nucleotides read TGTGCCAGCAGCTTCCGGACAGGTCTGGGTGAAGCTTTCTTT. Translation: CASSFRTGLGEAFF. The rearrangement joins TRBV7-9 to TRBJ1-1; 7 bases match TRBD1. CDR1 is SEHNR, CDR2 FQNEAQ, per germline (reference sequence). V gave up 3 bases and J gave up 7 bases; unmatched junction bases: 8. CDR3 length: 14 amino acids. Complete variable domain (other parts from reference TRBV7-9 and TRBJ1-1): DTGVSQNPRHKITKRGQNVTFRCDPISEHNRLYWYRQTLGQGPEFLTYFQNEAQLEKSRLLSDRFSAERPKGSFSTLEIQRTEQGDSAMYLCASSFRTGLGEAFFGQGTRLTVV.

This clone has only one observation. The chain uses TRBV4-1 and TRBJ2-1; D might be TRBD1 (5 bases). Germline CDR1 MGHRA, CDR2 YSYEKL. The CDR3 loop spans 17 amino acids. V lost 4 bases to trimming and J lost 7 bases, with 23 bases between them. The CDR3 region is CASSLQPAQGISNEQFF. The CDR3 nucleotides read TGCGCCAGCAGCCTCCAACCTGCCCAGGGTATTTCAAATGAGCAGTTCTTC.

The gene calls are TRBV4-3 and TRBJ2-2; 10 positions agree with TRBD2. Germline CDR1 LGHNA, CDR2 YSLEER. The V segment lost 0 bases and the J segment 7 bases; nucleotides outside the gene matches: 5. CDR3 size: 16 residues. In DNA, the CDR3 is TGCGCCAGCAGCCAAGATCAGCGGGGGGGGCGCGGGGAGCTGTTTTTT. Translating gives CASSQDQRGGRGELFF.

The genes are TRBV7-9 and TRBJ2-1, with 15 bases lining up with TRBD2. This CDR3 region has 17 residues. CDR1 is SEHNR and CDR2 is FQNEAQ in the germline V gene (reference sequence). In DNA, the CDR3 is TGTGCTTCCGGTGGACTAGCGGGAGGGAGACCCTACAATGAGCAGTTCTTC. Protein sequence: CASGGLAGGRPYNEQFF.

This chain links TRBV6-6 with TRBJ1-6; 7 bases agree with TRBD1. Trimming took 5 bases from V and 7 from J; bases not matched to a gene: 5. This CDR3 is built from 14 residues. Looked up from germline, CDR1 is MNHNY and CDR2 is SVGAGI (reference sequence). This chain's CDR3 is CASSPTGPNSPLHF. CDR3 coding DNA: TGTGCCAGCAGTCCGACAGGGCCGAATTCACCCCTCCACTTT.

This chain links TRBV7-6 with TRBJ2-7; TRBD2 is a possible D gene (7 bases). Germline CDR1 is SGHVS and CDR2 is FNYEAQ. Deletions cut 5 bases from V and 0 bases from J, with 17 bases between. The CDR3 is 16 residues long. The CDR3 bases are TGTGCCAGCAGCCCCGGGCGGGGGCTCTTCTCCTACGAGCAGTACTTC. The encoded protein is CASSPGRGLFSYEQYF.

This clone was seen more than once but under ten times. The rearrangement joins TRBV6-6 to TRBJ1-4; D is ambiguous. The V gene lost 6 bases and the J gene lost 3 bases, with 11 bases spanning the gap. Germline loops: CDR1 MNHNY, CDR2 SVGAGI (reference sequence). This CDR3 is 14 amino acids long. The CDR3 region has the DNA TGTGCCAGCAGATCGACTGCACCTAATGAAAAACTGTTTTTT. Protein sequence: CASRSTAPNEKLFF.

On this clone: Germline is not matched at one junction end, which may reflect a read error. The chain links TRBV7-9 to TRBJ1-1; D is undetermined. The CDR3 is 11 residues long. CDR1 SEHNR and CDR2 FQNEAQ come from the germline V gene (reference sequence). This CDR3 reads CSSSSLNEAFF. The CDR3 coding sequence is TGTTCCAGCAGCTCCCTAAATGAAGCTTTCTTT.

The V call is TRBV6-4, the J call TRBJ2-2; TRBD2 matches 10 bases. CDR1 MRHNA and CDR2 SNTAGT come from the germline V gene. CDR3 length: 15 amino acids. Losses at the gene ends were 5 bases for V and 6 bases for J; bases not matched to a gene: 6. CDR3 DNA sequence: TGTGCCAGCAGTAGGGGGACTAGCGAGGCCGGGGAGCTGTTTTTT. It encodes CASSRGTSEAGELFF.

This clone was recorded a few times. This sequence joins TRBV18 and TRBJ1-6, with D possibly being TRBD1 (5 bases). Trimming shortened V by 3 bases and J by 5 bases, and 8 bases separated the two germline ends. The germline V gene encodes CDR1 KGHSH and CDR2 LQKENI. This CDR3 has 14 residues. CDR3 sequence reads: CASSPQGNNSPLHF. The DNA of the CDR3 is TGTGCCAGCTCACCGCAGGGAAATAATTCACCCCTCCACTTT.

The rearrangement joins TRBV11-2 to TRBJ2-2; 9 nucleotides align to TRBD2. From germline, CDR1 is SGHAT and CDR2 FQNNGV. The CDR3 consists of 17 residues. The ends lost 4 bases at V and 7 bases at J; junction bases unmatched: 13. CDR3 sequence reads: CASSSYGTSNRGGELFF. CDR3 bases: TGTGCCAGCAGCTCCTACGGGACTAGCAATAGGGGCGGGGAGCTGTTTTTT.

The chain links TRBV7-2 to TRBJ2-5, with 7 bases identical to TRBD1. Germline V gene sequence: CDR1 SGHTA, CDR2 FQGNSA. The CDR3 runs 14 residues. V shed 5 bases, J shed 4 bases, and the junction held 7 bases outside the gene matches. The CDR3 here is CASSRGGSVETQYF. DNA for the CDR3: TGTGCCAGCAGCAGAGGGGGCTCCGTAGAGACCCAGTACTTC.

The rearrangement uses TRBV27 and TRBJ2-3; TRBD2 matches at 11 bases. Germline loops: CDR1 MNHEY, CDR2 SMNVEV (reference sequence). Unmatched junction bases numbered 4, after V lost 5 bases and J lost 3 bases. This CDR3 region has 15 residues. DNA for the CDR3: TGTGCCAGCAGTGATAGCGGGGGGGCAACAGATACGCAGTATTTT. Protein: CASSDSGGATDTQYF.

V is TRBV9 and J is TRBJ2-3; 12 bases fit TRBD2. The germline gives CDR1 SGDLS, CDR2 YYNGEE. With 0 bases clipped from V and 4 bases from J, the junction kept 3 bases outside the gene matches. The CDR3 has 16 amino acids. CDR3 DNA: TGTGCCAGCAGCGTAGCGTCTAGCGGGGGGGCAGATACGCAGTATTTT. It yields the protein CASSVASSGGADTQYF. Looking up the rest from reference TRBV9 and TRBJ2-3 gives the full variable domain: DSGVTQTPKHLITATGQRVTLRCSPRSGDLSVYWYQQSLDQGLQFLIQYYNGEERAKGNILERFSAQQFPDLHSELNLSSLELGDSALYFCASSVASSGGADTQYFGPGTRLTVL.

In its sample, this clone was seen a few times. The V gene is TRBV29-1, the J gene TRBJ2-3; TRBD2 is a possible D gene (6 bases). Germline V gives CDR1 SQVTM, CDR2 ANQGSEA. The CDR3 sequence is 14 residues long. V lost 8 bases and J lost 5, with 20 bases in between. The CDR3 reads CSLLEGRSVDTQYF. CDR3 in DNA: TGCAGCCTCTTGGAGGGCAGGTCGGTAGATACGCAGTATTTT.

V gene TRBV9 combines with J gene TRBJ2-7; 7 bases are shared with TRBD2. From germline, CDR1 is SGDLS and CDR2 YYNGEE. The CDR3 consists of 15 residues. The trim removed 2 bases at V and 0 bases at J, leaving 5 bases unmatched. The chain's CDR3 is CASSVGLGGSYEQYF. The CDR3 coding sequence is TGTGCCAGCAGCGTCGGACTAGGAGGCTCCTACGAGCAGTACTTC.

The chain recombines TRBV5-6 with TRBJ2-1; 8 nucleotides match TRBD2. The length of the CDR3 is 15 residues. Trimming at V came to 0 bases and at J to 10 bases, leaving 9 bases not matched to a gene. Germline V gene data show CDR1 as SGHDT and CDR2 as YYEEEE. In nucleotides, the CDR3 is TGTGCCAGCAGCTTGGGCAGCGGGGGTAGTAAGGAGCAGTTCTTC. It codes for CASSLGSGGSKEQFF.

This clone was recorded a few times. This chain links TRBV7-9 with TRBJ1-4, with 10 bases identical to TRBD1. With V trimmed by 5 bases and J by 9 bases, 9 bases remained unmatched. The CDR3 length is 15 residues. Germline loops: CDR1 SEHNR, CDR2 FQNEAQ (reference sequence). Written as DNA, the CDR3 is TGTGCCAGCAGCCCGCCGGGACAGGGGTGGCAAAAACTGTTTTTT. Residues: CASSPPGQGWQKLFF.

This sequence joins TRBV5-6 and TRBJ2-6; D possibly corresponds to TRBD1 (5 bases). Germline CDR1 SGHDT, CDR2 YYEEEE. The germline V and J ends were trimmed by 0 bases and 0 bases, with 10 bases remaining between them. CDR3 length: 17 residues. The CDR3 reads CASSLGAGNSGANVLTF. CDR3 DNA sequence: TGTGCCAGCAGCTTGGGAGCAGGGAACTCTGGGGCCAACGTCCTGACTTTC.

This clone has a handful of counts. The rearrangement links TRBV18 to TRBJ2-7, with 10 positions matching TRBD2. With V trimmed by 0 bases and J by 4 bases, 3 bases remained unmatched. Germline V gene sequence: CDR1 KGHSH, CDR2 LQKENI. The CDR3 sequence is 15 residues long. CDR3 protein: CASSPPAGGIYEQYF. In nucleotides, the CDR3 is TGTGCCAGCTCACCACCAGCGGGAGGGATATACGAGCAGTACTTC.

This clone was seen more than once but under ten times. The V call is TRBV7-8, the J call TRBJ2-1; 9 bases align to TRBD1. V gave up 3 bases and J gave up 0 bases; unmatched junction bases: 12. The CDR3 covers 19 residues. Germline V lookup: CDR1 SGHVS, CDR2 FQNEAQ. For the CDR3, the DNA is TGTGCCAGCAGCTTTCCACCAACGGGGACAGGGAGCTCCTACAATGAGCAGTTCTTC. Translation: CASSFPPTGTGSSYNEQFF.

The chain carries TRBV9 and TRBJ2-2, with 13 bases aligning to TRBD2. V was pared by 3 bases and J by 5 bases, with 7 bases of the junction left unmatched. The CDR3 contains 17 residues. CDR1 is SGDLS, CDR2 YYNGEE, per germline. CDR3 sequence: CASSGRLAGGRTGELFF. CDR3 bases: TGTGCCAGCAGCGGAAGACTAGCGGGGGGTCGGACCGGGGAGCTGTTTTTT.

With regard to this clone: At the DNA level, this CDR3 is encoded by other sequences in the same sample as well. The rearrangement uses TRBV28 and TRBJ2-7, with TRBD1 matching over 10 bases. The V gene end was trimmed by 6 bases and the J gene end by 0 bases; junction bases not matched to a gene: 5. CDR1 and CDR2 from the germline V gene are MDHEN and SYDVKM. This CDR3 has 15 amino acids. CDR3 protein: CASSLRTGGSYEQYF. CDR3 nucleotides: TGTGCCAGCAGCCTGAGGACAGGGGGCTCCTACGAGCAGTACTTC.

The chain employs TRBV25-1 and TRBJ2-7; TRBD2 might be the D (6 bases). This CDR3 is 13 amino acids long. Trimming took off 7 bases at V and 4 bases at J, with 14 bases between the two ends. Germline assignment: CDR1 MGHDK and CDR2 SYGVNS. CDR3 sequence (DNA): TGTGCCAGCACCCGAGCGGGCGGATACGAGCAGTACTTC. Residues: CASTRAGGYEQYF.

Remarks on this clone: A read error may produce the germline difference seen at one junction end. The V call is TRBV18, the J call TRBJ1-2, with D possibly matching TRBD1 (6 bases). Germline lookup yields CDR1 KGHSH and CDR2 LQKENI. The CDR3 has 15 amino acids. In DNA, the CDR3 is TGTGCCAGCTCACCGGGACACCAGCCTAATTATGGCTACACCTTC. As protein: CASSPGHQPNYGYTF.